Presented here are 30 T cell receptor beta chains from one specimen sequenced in a study of T cells in tuberculosis. Noted time point: new active TB diagnosis, blood taken before or within 7 days of starting treatment. Measured with immunoSEQ multiplex PCR; TCRdb has only the in-frame clones, and not every one. Here the sample spans about 33,000 clones, 90% to 95% being singletons. The sequenced sample was PBMCs, obtained at tuberculosis diagnosis. The receptors come from an adult with tuberculosis. Some clones in this sample may be carry-over from other donors' samples.

The rearrangement joins TRBV6-5 to TRBJ2-1; possibly TRBD1 for D (6 bases). The CDR3 spans 15 residues. The V gene's germline CDR1 is MNHEY and CDR2 SVGAGI. V lost 4 bases to trimming and J lost 3 bases, with 13 bases between them. The CDR3 loop is CASSWARGFYNEQFF. As DNA, the CDR3 is TGTGCCAGCAGTTGGGCCAGGGGCTTCTACAATGAGCAGTTCTTC.

This clone was detected only once. The J gene is TRBJ1-2, the V gene TRBV7-3, with 8 bases matching TRBD1. CDR1 is SGHTA and CDR2 is FQGTGA in the germline V gene. The V segment lost 4 bases and the J segment 6 bases; nucleotides outside the gene matches: 4. CDR3 length equals 13 residues. The CDR3 DNA follows: TGTGCCAGCAGCTCCCAACAGGGGGATGGCTACACCTTC. Protein sequence: CASSSQQGDGYTF.

This clone was found once. The rearrangement links TRBV29-1 to TRBJ2-3; TRBD2 is a possible D gene (6 bases). The CDR3 sequence is 12 residues long. Trimming cost V 6 bases and J 2 bases, with 9 bases left between them. From germline, CDR1 is SQVTM and CDR2 ANQGSEA. CDR3 in amino acids: CSVGLYTDTQYF. In nucleotides, the CDR3 is TGCAGCGTGGGACTTTACACAGATACGCAGTATTTT.

The chain is built from TRBV4-2 and TRBJ2-1; 10 bases agree with TRBD2. The CDR3 consists of 16 residues. CDR1 and CDR2 from the germline V gene are LGHNA and YNFKEQ. The junction had 7 bases not matched to a gene; V was cut back by 0 bases and J by 8 bases. CDR3 nucleotide sequence: TGTGCCAGCAGCCAAGAGAGCGGGGGGGCCGGGTATGAGCAGTTCTTC. It yields the protein CASSQESGGAGYEQFF.

The chain couples TRBV7-8 to TRBJ2-3; 7 positions agree with TRBD2. The CDR3 length is 18 residues. Germline CDR1 is SGHVS and CDR2 is FQNEAQ. Trimming at V came to 2 bases and at J to 3 bases, leaving 14 bases not matched to a gene. The CDR3 region has the DNA TGTGCCAGCAGCTTACCTCGGGGGGTTCCCTGGAGGACAGATACGCAGTATTTT. Its protein is CASSLPRGVPWRTDTQYF.

V is TRBV5-4 and J is TRBJ1-5, with 10 nucleotides matching TRBD1. J gave up 4 bases and V 5 bases, and 6 bases lay outside the gene matches. Per the germline V gene, CDR1 is SGHNT and CDR2 is YYREEE (reference sequence). This CDR3 has 15 amino acids. The CDR3, as DNA: TGTGCCAGCAGTGATGGGACAGGGGTAAATCAGCCCCAGCATTTT. This gives the protein CASSDGTGVNQPQHF.

The chain couples TRBV20-1 to TRBJ1-1; possibly TRBD1 for D (5 bases). Germline-derived CDR1 and CDR2 are DFQATT and SNEGSKA (reference sequence). The V end was cut by 6 bases, the J end by 8 bases, with 10 bases between. The CDR3 covers 10 residues. CDR3 residues: CSAQGVEAFF. The CDR3 DNA reads TGCAGTGCCCAGGGTGTCGAAGCTTTCTTT.

This chain's CDR3 is CASRSHFSGANVLTF. The CDR3 DNA sequence: TGCGCCAGCAGATCCCATTTCTCTGGGGCCAACGTCCTGACTTTC. The chain combines TRBV5-1 with TRBJ2-6, with D uncertain. V lost 5 bases to trimming and J lost 0 bases, with 9 bases between them. The germline V gene encodes CDR1 SGHRS and CDR2 YFSETQ. The CDR3 contains 15 residues.

This chain links TRBV18 with TRBJ1-4; D ambiguous. The V end was cut by 3 bases, the J end by 0 bases, with 8 bases between. The CDR3 extends over 15 amino acids. Germline V CDR1 and CDR2: KGHSH, LQKENI. CDR3 sequence (DNA): TGTGCCAGCTCACCCACTGCCGCAACTAATGAAAAACTGTTTTTT. Protein: CASSPTAATNEKLFF.

CDR3 sequence: CASSPRTSGGAYEQYF. In DNA form, the CDR3 reads TGTGCCAGCAGTCCGAGGACTAGCGGGGGGGCCTACGAGCAGTACTTC. V and J are TRBV27 and TRBJ2-7; 15 bases agree with TRBD2. This CDR3 comprises 16 residues. V shed 5 bases, J shed 2 bases, and the junction held 4 bases outside the gene matches. CDR1 MNHEY and CDR2 SMNVEV come from the germline V gene (reference sequence).

The chain employs TRBV5-8 and TRBJ1-6; TRBD1 matches 11 bases. The length of the CDR3 is 15 residues. The junction had 2 bases not matched to a gene; V was cut back by 9 bases and J by 0 bases. Germline V lookup: CDR1 SGHTS, CDR2 YDEGEE. In DNA form, the CDR3 reads TGTGCCACCGGGACAGGGGGCTCCTATAATTCACCCCTCCACTTT. Amino acids: CATGTGGSYNSPLHF. The entire variable domain, with the rest obtained from reference TRBV5-8 and TRBJ1-6, is as follows: EAGVTQSPTHLIKTRGQQATLRCSPISGHTSVYWYQQALGLGLQFLLWYDEGEERNRGNFPPRFSGRQFPNYSSELNVNALELEDSALYLCATGTGGSYNSPLHFGNGTRLTVT.

The chain recombines TRBV30 with TRBJ2-1, with D maybe TRBD1 (6 bases). V lost 5 bases and J lost 7, with 15 bases in between. The CDR3 has 13 residues. Germline assignment: CDR1 GTSNPN and CDR2 SVGIG (reference sequence). This CDR3 is CAWQQGMRNEQFF. The DNA of the CDR3 is TGTGCCTGGCAACAGGGAATGAGGAATGAGCAGTTCTTC.

This chain uses TRBV6-1 with TRBJ1-1, with TRBD1 matching over 7 bases. The CDR3 is 14 amino acids. CDR1 and CDR2 (germline): MNHNS, SASEGT. The ends lost 6 bases at V and 0 bases at J; junction bases unmatched: 4. The CDR3 nucleotides are TGTGCCAGCAGAAGACAGGGAATGAACACTGAAGCTTTCTTT. Its protein product is CASRRQGMNTEAFF.

This clone was seen only once. The chain employs TRBV6-6 and TRBJ2-3; D possibly corresponds to TRBD1 (7 bases). The V end lost 5 bases, the J end lost 1 base, and 16 bases lay between the germline ends. This CDR3 comprises 16 residues. In germline, CDR1 is MNHNY, CDR2 SVGAGI (reference sequence). As DNA, the CDR3 is TGTGCCAGCAGTGGTGTCAGGGGGGAGGGCACAGATACGCAGTATTTT. It translates to CASSGVRGEGTDTQYF.

The chain carries TRBV9 and TRBJ2-7, with TRBD1 matching over 10 bases. CDR3 length: 15 amino acids. Germline CDR1 is SGDLS and CDR2 is YYNGEE. The ends lost 2 bases at V and 3 bases at J; junction bases unmatched: 5. The chain's CDR3 is CASSVGDRGFYEQYF. CDR3 coding DNA: TGTGCCAGCAGCGTCGGGGACAGGGGATTCTACGAGCAGTACTTC.

This clone showed up just once. The chain recombines TRBV6-1 with TRBJ1-3; no reliable D call. The CDR3 consists of 17 residues. Trimming removed 4 bases at V and 0 bases at J, with 16 bases between. Germline CDR1 is MNHNS and CDR2 is SASEGT. The CDR3 bases are TGTGCCAGCAGTGCCCACAATACAGATAGCTCTGGAAACACCATATATTTT. Its protein is CASSAHNTDSSGNTIYF.

The V call is TRBV5-1, the J call TRBJ1-1; unclear D gene. CDR1 SGHRS and CDR2 YFSETQ come from the germline V gene. The V gene lost 0 bases and the J gene lost 8 bases, with 17 bases spanning the gap. There are 15 residues in the CDR3. The CDR3: CASSLEPVPPPEAFF. The CDR3 region has the DNA TGCGCCAGCAGCTTGGAACCGGTACCCCCTCCCGAAGCTTTCTTT.

The chain employs TRBV13 and TRBJ1-2; D not resolved. The ends were cut back, 1 base at V and 4 bases at J, with 19 bases in the middle. This CDR3 is built from 17 residues. In germline, CDR1 is PRHDT, CDR2 FYEKMQ (reference sequence). CDR3 nucleotides: TGTGCCAGCAGCTTAGCATCAGCAAGGTATTCGGGCTATGGCTACACCTTC. This gives the protein CASSLASARYSGYGYTF.

The chain links TRBV29-1 to TRBJ2-2; D gene ambiguous. Germline V gene sequence: CDR1 SQVTM, CDR2 ANQGSEA. The CDR3 totals 13 residues. V was shortened by 3 bases and J by 0 bases, with 5 bases between the two germline ends. This chain's CDR3 is CSVDRSNTGELFF. CDR3 sequence (DNA): TGCAGCGTTGACAGGTCGAACACCGGGGAGCTGTTTTTT.

This chain links TRBV5-1 with TRBJ1-2; D is unresolved. The V gene lost 2 bases and the J gene lost 0 bases, with 8 bases spanning the gap. This CDR3 is built from 14 residues. CDR1 and CDR2 (germline): SGHRS, YFSETQ. CDR3 DNA: TGCGCCAGCAGCTTAGAGGGAGCTAACTATGGCTACACCTTC. Its protein product is CASSLEGANYGYTF.

This clone was seen once. This chain uses TRBV29-1 with TRBJ2-3; 15 positions agree with TRBD2. Germline CDR1 SQVTM, CDR2 ANQGSEA. CDR3 size: 15 residues. The V segment lost 7 bases and the J segment 4 bases; nucleotides outside the gene matches: 6. CDR3 loop: CSAGLAGGLSDTQYF. Here the CDR3 DNA reads TGCAGCGCGGGACTAGCGGGGGGTCTGTCAGATACGCAGTATTTT.

The chain combines TRBV2 with TRBJ1-3; D is ambiguous. V was clipped by 6 bases and J by 2 bases, with 14 bases between them. Germline CDR1 and CDR2: SNHLY and FYNNEI. This CDR3 is built from 15 residues. The CDR3 region is CASRAPGWTGNTIYF. Here the CDR3 DNA reads TGTGCCAGCAGAGCGCCGGGGTGGACTGGAAACACCATATATTTT.

The table lists this clone with a count of one. V and J are TRBV7-2 and TRBJ2-7; maybe TRBD2 (5 bases). The V gene's germline CDR1 is SGHTA and CDR2 FQGNSA. The CDR3 spans 13 residues. V lost 3 bases, J lost 3 bases, and 9 bases lay in between. The CDR3 protein is CASSFSSSYEQYF. In nucleotides, the CDR3 is TGTGCCAGCAGCTTTTCTAGCAGCTACGAGCAGTACTTC.

V usage is TRBV5-1 and J usage is TRBJ2-7; D may be TRBD1 (8 bases). The CDR3 is made up of 15 amino acids. Per germline, CDR1 SGHRS and CDR2 YFSETQ. V was pared by 4 bases and J by 5 bases, with 19 bases between. The CDR3 reads CASSRSDRAGDEQYF. The CDR3 DNA sequence: TGCGCCAGCAGCCGCTCGGACAGGGCGGGGGACGAGCAGTACTTC.

V is TRBV29-1 and J is TRBJ1-2; D possibly corresponds to TRBD1 (6 bases). CDR1 is SQVTM, CDR2 ANQGSEA, per germline. The CDR3 is 17 residues long. The V and J ends lost 0 bases and 6 bases respectively, with 23 bases between them. The CDR3 loop reads CSVEDRVHRRRGDGYTF. In nucleotides, the CDR3 is TGCAGCGTTGAAGATAGGGTCCACCGCCGCAGGGGCGATGGCTACACCTTC.

The CDR3 coding sequence is TGTGCCAGCAGTGACACTTCTGGGGCCAACGTCCTGACTTTC. Its protein is CASSDTSGANVLTF. The gene calls are TRBV11-2 and TRBJ2-6; D gene ambiguous. Per the germline V gene, CDR1 is SGHAT and CDR2 is FQNNGV. The CDR3 is 14 residues long. The V end lost 6 bases, the J end lost 1 base, and 7 bases lay between the germline ends.

This chain joins TRBV29-1 and TRBJ1-1; 7 bases are shared with TRBD1. Trimming took 6 bases from V and 5 from J; bases not matched to a gene: 9. The CDR3 is 13 amino acids. CDR1 is SQVTM and CDR2 is ANQGSEA in the germline V gene. CDR3 amino acids: CSVSPRGQTEAFF. In nucleotides, the CDR3 is TGCAGCGTATCCCCGAGGGGGCAGACTGAAGCTTTCTTT.

The genes are TRBV29-1 and TRBJ2-1; 11 bases match TRBD2. The CDR3 is 14 amino acids. CDR1 and CDR2 (germline): SQVTM, ANQGSEA. V was clipped by 4 bases and J by 9 bases; unmatched bases: 8. CDR3 loop: CSVGSRGLAVEQFF. The CDR3 coding sequence is TGCAGCGTTGGCAGTAGGGGACTAGCGGTTGAGCAGTTCTTC.

This clone was detected only a few times. This chain connects TRBV6-4 to TRBJ2-1; 13 bases agree with TRBD2. The germline V gene has CDR1 MRHNA and CDR2 SNTAGT. J gave up 5 bases and V 2 bases, and 0 bases lay outside the gene matches. The CDR3 sequence is 15 residues long. The CDR3 nucleotides are TGTGCCAGCAGTGACGGGACTAGCGGGGACAATGAGCAGTTCTTC. It encodes CASSDGTSGDNEQFF.

V is TRBV29-1 and J is TRBJ2-7; D perhaps matches TRBD1 (5 bases). The CDR3 is 14 residues long. Germline CDR1 and CDR2: SQVTM and ANQGSEA. V shed 6 bases and J shed 0 bases, with 15 bases lying between them. The CDR3 coding sequence is TGCAGCGTGGCCAACAGGTTGAGCTCCTACGAGCAGTACTTC. Its protein product is CSVANRLSSYEQYF.